This T cell receptor (beta chain) is from a study of control samples from healthy donors and cancer patients. V dropped 0 bases and J dropped 5 bases, with 11 bases sitting between them. CDR1 LGHDT and CDR2 YNNKEL come from the germline V gene (reference sequence). CDR3 length: 15 amino acids. The method was immunoSEQ multiplex PCR; TCRdb's version includes in-frame clones alone and lacks a portion of them. In the table there are approximately 170,000 clones, roughly nine tenths of which are singletons. V usage is TRBV3-1 (or the pseudogene TRBV3-2) and J usage is TRBJ2-1; D is unclear. The sample was blood. The receptor's source is a woman aged 25 to 39 in good health. The CDR3 coding sequence is TGTGCCAGCAGCCAAGATCCAGGTCCCCACAATGAGCAGTTCTTC. The encoded protein is CASSQDPGPHNEQFF.